These 3 T cell receptor beta chains originate from one sample sequenced in a study of T cells after yellow fever vaccination. TCRdb ran MiXCR on the 5' RACE reads and lists one entry per CDR3 protein. In the table there are some 390,000 distinct CDR3 sequences, approximately 6% of which are singletons. The sample here was PBMCs, taken 5 days after the yellow fever booster vaccination. Receptor source: a man aged 25 to 40 who received the YFV17D yellow fever vaccine.

There are many counts of this clonotype. This rearrangement joins TRBV7-7 to TRBJ2-5; possible D gene TRBD1, 5 bases. The CDR3 is 14 residues long. CDR1 SSHAT and CDR2 FNYEAQ come from the germline V gene (reference sequence). Trimming pared 5 bases from V and 4 bases from J, leaving 14 bases between. The CDR3 nucleotides read TGTGCCAGCAGCGCAATTGGAAGGGGAGAGACCCAGTACTTC. Translating gives CASSAIGRGETQYF.

The CDR3 DNA reads as TGTGCCAGCAGGGGGCGGGGCACCTCCTACGAGCAGTACTTC. Protein: CASRGRGTSYEQYF. The chain recombines TRBV28 with TRBJ2-7; D may be TRBD2 (6 bases). V shed 6 bases and J shed 0 bases, with 12 bases lying between them. Germline CDR1 MDHEN, CDR2 SYDVKM. The CDR3 is made up of 14 amino acids.

The chain joins TRBV12-3 or TRBV12-4 to TRBJ2-5; 8 bases are shared with TRBD1. V shed 5 bases and J 5 bases; nucleotides not matched to a gene: 7. This CDR3 has 14 amino acids. The CDR3 spells CASSSRTGQETQYF. In DNA form, the CDR3 reads TGTGCCAGCAGTAGTCGGACAGGGCAGGAGACCCAGTACTTC.